This T cell receptor beta chain was recovered during a study of CDR3 diversity in severe acne. After removal of 0 bases from V and 3 bases from J, the junction contained 5 bases not matched to a gene. The CDR3 is made up of 15 amino acids. CDR1 is WSHSY and CDR2 is SAAADI in the germline V gene. Via MiXCR, TCRdb re-called the PCR reads, giving one row per CDR3 protein. The profile shows approximately 80,000 distinct CDR3 sequences, 45% to 65% of them singletons. Concerning this clonotype itself: Just one base apart from a much larger clone, this may be a read error. Given the absence of the conserved phenylalanine or tryptophan at the CDR3 end, a read error is likely.

The sequence came from a male donor in good health, without acne. Sequencing used blood. The chain joins TRBV10-2 to TRBJ2-7; TRBD2 matches 7 bases. The CDR3 loop is CASSESGGKDYEQYL. In DNA form, the CDR3 reads TGCGCCAGCAGTGAGTCCGGGGGGAAAGACTACGAGCAGTACCTC.